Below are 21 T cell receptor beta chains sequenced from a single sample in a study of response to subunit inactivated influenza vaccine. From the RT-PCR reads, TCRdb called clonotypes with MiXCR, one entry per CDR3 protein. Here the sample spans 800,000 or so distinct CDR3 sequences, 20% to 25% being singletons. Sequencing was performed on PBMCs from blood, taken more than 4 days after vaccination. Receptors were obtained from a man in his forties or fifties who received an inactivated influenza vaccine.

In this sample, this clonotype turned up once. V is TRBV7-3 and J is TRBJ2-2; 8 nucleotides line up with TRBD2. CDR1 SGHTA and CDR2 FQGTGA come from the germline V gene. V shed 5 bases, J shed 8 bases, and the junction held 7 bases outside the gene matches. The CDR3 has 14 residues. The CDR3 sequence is CASSPGAGEGELFF. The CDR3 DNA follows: TGTGCCAGCAGCCCAGGAGCGGGAGAAGGGGAGCTGTTTTTT.

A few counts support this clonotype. This CDR3 reads CASSLLGQGLNQPQHF. The CDR3 region has the DNA TGTGCCAGCAGTTTACTCGGACAGGGACTCAATCAGCCCCAGCATTTT. The chain carries TRBV28 and TRBJ1-5; 8 nucleotides line up with TRBD1. V lost 2 bases and J lost 3; bases outside the gene matches: 6. The germline V gene has CDR1 MDHEN and CDR2 SYDVKM. The CDR3 is made up of 16 amino acids.

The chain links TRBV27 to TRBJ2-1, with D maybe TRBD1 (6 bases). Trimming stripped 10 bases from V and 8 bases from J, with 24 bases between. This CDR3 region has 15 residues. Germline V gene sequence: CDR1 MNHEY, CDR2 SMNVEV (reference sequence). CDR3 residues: CATSPRWGRTDEQFF. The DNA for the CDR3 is TGTGCCACCTCCCCTAGGTGGGGGCGCACCGATGAGCAGTTCTTC.

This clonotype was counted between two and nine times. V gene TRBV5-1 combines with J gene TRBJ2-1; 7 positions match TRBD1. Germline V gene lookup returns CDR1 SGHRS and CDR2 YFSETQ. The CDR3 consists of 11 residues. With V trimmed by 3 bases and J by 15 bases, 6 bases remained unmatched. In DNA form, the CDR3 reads TGCGCCAGCAGCTGGGACAGTCCTCTGTTCTTC. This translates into CASSWDSPLFF. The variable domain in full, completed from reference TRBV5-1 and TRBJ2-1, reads KAGVTQTPRYLIKTRGQQVTLSCSPISGHRSVSWYQQTPGQGLQFLFEYFSETQRNKGNFPGRFSGRQFSNSRSEMNVSTLELGDSALYLCASSWDSPLFFGPGTRLTVL.

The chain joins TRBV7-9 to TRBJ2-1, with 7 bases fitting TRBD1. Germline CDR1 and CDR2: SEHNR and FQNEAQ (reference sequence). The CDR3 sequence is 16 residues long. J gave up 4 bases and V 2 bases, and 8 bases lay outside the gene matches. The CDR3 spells CASSLSYGTAYNEQFF. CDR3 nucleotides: TGTGCCAGCAGCTTAAGCTACGGGACAGCGTACAATGAGCAGTTCTTC. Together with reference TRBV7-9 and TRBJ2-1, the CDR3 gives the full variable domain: DTGVSQNPRHKITKRGQNVTFRCDPISEHNRLYWYRQTLGQGPEFLTYFQNEAQLEKSRLLSDRFSAERPKGSFSTLEIQRTEQGDSAMYLCASSLSYGTAYNEQFFGPGTRLTVL.

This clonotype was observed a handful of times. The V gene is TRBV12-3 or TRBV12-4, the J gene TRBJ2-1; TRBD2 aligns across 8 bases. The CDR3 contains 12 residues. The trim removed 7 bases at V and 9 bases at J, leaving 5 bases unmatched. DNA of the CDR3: TGTGCCAGCACCGCGGGAGGAGTTGAGCAGTTCTTC. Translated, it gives CASTAGGVEQFF.

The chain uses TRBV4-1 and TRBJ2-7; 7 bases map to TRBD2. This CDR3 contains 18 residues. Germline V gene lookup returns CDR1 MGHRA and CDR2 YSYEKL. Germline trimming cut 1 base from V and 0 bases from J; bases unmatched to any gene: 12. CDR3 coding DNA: TGCGCCAGCAGCCAAGTCATAGGGAGGGACTACCTCTCCTACGAGCAGTACTTC. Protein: CASSQVIGRDYLSYEQYF.

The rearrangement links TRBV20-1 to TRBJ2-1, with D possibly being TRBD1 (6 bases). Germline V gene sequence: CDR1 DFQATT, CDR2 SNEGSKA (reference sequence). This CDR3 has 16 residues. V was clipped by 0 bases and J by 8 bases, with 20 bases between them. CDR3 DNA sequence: TGCAGTGCTAGAGACGCCGCGACAGGCCCCAGCTATGAGCAGTTCTTC. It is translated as CSARDAATGPSYEQFF.

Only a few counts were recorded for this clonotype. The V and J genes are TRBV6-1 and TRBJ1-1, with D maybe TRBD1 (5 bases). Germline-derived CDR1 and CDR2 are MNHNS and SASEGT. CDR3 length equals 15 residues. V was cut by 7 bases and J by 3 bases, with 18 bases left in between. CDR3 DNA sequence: TGTGCCAGCATCGCGGGGGTAGATTGGCACACTGAAGCTTTCTTT. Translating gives CASIAGVDWHTEAFF.

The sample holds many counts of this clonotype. CDR3 loop: CSARDLTSGSLRDTQYF. The CDR3 nucleotides read TGCAGTGCTAGAGATCTGACTAGCGGGTCCCTAAGGGATACGCAGTATTTT. This chain joins TRBV20-1 and TRBJ2-3, with 10 bases aligning to TRBD2. The germline CDR1 and CDR2 sequences are DFQATT and SNEGSKA (reference sequence). With V trimmed by 0 bases and J by 6 bases, 12 bases remained unmatched. CDR3 length: 17 residues.

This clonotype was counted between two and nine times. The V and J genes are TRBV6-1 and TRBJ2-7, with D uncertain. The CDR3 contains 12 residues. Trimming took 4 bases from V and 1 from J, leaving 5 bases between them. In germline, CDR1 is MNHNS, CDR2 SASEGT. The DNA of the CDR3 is TGTGCCAGCAGTGGTCGTTCCTACGAGCAGTACTTC. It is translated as CASSGRSYEQYF.

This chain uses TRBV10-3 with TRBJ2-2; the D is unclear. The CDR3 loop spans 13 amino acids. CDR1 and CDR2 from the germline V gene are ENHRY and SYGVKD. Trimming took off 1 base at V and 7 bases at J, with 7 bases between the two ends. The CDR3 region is CAISEFQDGELFF. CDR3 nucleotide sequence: TGTGCCATCAGTGAGTTCCAGGACGGGGAGCTGTTTTTT.

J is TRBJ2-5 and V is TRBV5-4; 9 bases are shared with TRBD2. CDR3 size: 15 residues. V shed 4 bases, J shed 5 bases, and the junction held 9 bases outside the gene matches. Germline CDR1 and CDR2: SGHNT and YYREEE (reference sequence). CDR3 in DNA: TGTGCCAGCAGCCCGACTTCCGGACTAGCGGAGACCCAGTACTTC. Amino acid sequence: CASSPTSGLAETQYF.

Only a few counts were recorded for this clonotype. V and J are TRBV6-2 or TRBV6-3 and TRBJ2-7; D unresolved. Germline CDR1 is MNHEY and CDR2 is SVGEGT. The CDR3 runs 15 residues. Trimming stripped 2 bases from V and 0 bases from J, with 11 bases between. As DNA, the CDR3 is TGTGCCAGCAGTTACCCCATCCGTCGCTCCTACGAGCAGTACTTC. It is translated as CASSYPIRRSYEQYF.

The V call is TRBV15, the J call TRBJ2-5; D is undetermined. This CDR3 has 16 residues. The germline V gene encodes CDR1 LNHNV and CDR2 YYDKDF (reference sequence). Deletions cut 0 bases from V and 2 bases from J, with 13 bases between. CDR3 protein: CATSRDVVALQETQYF. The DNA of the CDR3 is TGTGCCACCAGCAGAGATGTGGTAGCCCTTCAAGAGACCCAGTACTTC.

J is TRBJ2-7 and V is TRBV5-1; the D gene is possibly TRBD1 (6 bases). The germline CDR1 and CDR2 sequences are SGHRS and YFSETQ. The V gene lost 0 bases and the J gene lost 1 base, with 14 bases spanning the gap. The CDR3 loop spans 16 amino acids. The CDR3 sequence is CASSLAGQGLSYEQYF. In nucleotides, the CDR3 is TGCGCCAGCAGCTTGGCCGGGCAGGGGCTTTCCTACGAGCAGTACTTC. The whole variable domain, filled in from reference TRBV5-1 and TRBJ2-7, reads KAGVTQTPRYLIKTRGQQVTLSCSPISGHRSVSWYQQTPGQGLQFLFEYFSETQRNKGNFPGRFSGRQFSNSRSEMNVSTLELGDSALYLCASSLAGQGLSYEQYFGPGTRLTVT.

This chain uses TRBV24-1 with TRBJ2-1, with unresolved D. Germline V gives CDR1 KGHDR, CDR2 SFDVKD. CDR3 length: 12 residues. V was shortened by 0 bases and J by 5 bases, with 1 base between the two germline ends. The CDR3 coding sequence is TGTGCCACCAGTGATTTGAACAATGAGCAGTTCTTC. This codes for CATSDLNNEQFF.

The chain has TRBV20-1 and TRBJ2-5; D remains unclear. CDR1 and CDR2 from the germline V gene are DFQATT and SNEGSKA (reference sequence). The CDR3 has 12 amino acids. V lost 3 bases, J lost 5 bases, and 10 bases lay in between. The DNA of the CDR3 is TGCAGTGCTAGGATCAACAGTGAGACCCAGTACTTC. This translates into CSARINSETQYF.

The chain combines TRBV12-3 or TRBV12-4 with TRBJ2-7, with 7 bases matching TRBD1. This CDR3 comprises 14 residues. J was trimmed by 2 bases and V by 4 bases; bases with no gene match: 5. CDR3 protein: CASSSTGSTYEQYF. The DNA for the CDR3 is TGTGCCAGCAGTTCGACAGGGTCAACCTACGAGCAGTACTTC.

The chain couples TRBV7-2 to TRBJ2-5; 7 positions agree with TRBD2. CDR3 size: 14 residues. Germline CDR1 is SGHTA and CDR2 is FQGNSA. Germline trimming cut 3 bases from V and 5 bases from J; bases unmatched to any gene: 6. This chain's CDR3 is CASSFRWREETQYF. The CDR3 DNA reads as TGTGCCAGCAGCTTTCGCTGGCGGGAGGAGACCCAGTACTTC.

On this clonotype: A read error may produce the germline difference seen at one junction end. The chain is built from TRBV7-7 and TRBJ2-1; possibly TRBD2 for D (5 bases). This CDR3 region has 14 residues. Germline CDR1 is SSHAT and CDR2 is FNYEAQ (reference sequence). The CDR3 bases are TGTGCTAGCAGCTTAGCGCGTAAAGGCCATGAGCAGTTCTTC. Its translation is CASSLARKGHEQFF.